Listed below are T cell receptor beta chains from one sample, sequenced in a study of blood T cells in healthy people across ages. One entry per CDR3 protein, called by TCRdb with MiXCR from the 5' RACE reads. Here the sample spans some 900,000 distinct CDR3 sequences, more than 25% being singletons. Material for sequencing was blood. The receptors stem from a woman over 75 in good health. The CDR3 runs from the conserved cysteine through the conserved F or W. A D gene is named only where the DNA matches it firmly. Clone sizes are given selectively: once, few, many, or a class where the clone is expanded.

size: -
D: -
J: TRBJ1-1
V: TRBV6-5
DNA: TGTGCCAGCAGTTACCTACAGGGTGGTTCCGCTTTCTTT
CDR3: CASSYLQGGSAFF

size: -
D: -
J: TRBJ1-5
V: TRBV27
DNA: TGTGCCAGCAGTTTAAGGTACAGGCCCCTCCAGGGGAGCAATCAGCCCCAGCATTTT
CDR3: CASSLRYRPLQGSNQPQHF

size: many
D: -
J: TRBJ2-4
V: TRBV25-1
DNA: TGTGCCAGCAGTGACGACGACAGTGACATTCAGTACTTC
CDR3: CASSDDDSDIQYF

size: few
D: -
J: TRBJ1-1
V: TRBV9
DNA: TGTGCCAGCAGCGTAGCGGGCAGGGTTATGAACACTGAAGCTTTCTTT
CDR3: CASSVAGRVMNTEAFF

size: many
D: TRBD2
J: TRBJ2-5
V: TRBV5-1
DNA: TGCGCCAGCAGCTTGTCGGCGGGAGGCCGAGAGACCCAGTACTTC
CDR3: CASSLSAGGRETQYF

size: many
D: -
J: TRBJ1-5
V: TRBV2
DNA: TGTGCCAGCCACGGGACAAAAAATCAGCCCCAGCATTTT
CDR3: CASHGTKNQPQHF

size: many
D: -
J: TRBJ1-2
V: TRBV7-2
DNA: TGTGCCAGCAGCTTATGGTTTGAGGGACACCCCAACTATGGCTACACCTTC
CDR3: CASSLWFEGHPNYGYTF

size: -
D: -
J: TRBJ1-1
V: TRBV4-1
DNA: TGCGCCAGCAGCCAAAGACCGGCACTTTTTCGGGGGTACACTGAAGCTTTCTTT
CDR3: CASSQRPALFRGYTEAFF

size: few
D: -
J: TRBJ2-3
V: TRBV6-6
DNA: TGTGCCAGCAGGAAAGGACCCTCGAGCACAGATACGCAGTATTTT
CDR3: CASRKGPSSTDTQYF

size: once
D: -
J: TRBJ2-5
V: TRBV30
DNA: TGTGCCTGGAGTCTTGTGGGGGAGACCCAGTACTTC
CDR3: CAWSLVGETQYF

size: -
D: -
J: TRBJ1-1
V: TRBV15
DNA: TGTGCCACCAGATCGGGACCGTTGAACACTGAAGCTTTCTTT
CDR3: CATRSGPLNTEAFF

size: many
D: -
J: TRBJ2-6
V: TRBV7-9
DNA: TGTGCCAGCAGCCCCGGCAGGCGGTCTGGGGCCAACGTCCTGACTTTC
CDR3: CASSPGRRSGANVLTF

size: -
D: -
J: TRBJ1-4
V: TRBV7-2
DNA: TGTGCCAGCAGCTCCGGAGTAACACAGCTTAATGAAAAACTGTTTTTT
CDR3: CASSSGVTQLNEKLFF

size: few
D: -
J: TRBJ1-6
V: TRBV7-9
DNA: TGTGCCAGCAGCACCTTCCAGGCTTATAATTCACCCCTCCACTTT
CDR3: CASSTFQAYNSPLHF

size: many
D: TRBD2
J: TRBJ2-3
V: TRBV12-3/TRBV12-4
DNA: TGTGCCAGCCTGCCTAGCGGTCTGGGCGATACGCAGTATTTT
CDR3: CASLPSGLGDTQYF

size: -
D: -
J: TRBJ1-6
V: TRBV15
DNA: TGTGCCACAGCAGAGATTGGCAGGAGTTCACTCCTCCACTTT
CDR3: CATAEIGRSSLLHF

size: many
D: -
J: TRBJ2-1
V: TRBV12-3/TRBV12-4
DNA: TGTGCCAGCGCCGGACAGACCTACAATGAGCAGTTCTTC
CDR3: CASAGQTYNEQFF

size: many
D: -
J: TRBJ2-2
V: TRBV5-1
DNA: TGCGCCAGCAGCTTGCGAGGGACGGTGCTGTTTTTT
CDR3: CASSLRGTVLFF

size: many
D: -
J: TRBJ1-1
V: TRBV7-9
DNA: TGTGCCAGCAGTTTAGCACAGGGGAACACTGAAGCTTTCTTT
CDR3: CASSLAQGNTEAFF

size: many
D: TRBD1
J: TRBJ1-6
V: TRBV7-2
DNA: TGTGCCAGCAGCTGGCTGGACAGGGGTTTAAGTTACTCACCCCTCCACTTT
CDR3: CASSWLDRGLSYSPLHF

size: few
D: -
J: TRBJ1-2
V: TRBV7-9
DNA: TGTGCCAGCAGCTCTAACGCCCACAGCTATGGCTACACCTTC
CDR3: CASSSNAHSYGYTF

size: few
D: TRBD1
J: TRBJ2-2
V: TRBV20-1
DNA: TGCAGTGCTAGACGAGGGGGCCCTAACACCGGGGAGCTGTTTTTT
CDR3: CSARRGGPNTGELFF

size: -
D: -
J: TRBJ1-4
V: TRBV4-3
DNA: TGCGCCAGCAGCCAAGTTCGTCTTCGAGGACTGTTTTTT
CDR3: CASSQVRLRGLFF

size: -
D: -
J: TRBJ2-5
V: TRBV12-3/TRBV12-4
DNA: TGTGCCAGCAGTTTAGGGGCCTCTGAGCAGTACTTC
CDR3: CASSLGASEQYF

size: many
D: -
J: TRBJ2-5
V: TRBV3-1
DNA: TGTGCCAGCAGCCAGGTGACTAGTAATCATGCGGGGACCCAGTACTTC
CDR3: CASSQVTSNHAGTQYF

size: few
D: -
J: TRBJ1-6
V: TRBV11-2
DNA: TGTGCCAGCAGCTTAGGGACAGTGGGGACAAATTCACCCCTCCACTTT
CDR3: CASSLGTVGTNSPLHF

size: once
D: -
J: TRBJ2-3
V: TRBV20-1
DNA: TGCAGTGCCAATAGGGAGTTCTCCACAGATACGCAGTATTTT
CDR3: CSANREFSTDTQYF

size: few
D: -
J: TRBJ1-2
V: TRBV5-1
DNA: TGCGCCAGCAGCCCGGATATTGAAATAAACGGCTACACCTTC
CDR3: CASSPDIEINGYTF

size: -
D: -
J: TRBJ2-1
V: TRBV18
DNA: TGTGCCAGCTCACCCCGGGAGAGGTTTAATGAGCAGTTCTTC
CDR3: CASSPRERFNEQFF

size: once
D: TRBD1
J: TRBJ1-2
V: TRBV18
DNA: TGTGCCAGCTCACCACCTCAGACAGGGGGCGCCGGCTATGGCTACACCTTC
CDR3: CASSPPQTGGAGYGYTF